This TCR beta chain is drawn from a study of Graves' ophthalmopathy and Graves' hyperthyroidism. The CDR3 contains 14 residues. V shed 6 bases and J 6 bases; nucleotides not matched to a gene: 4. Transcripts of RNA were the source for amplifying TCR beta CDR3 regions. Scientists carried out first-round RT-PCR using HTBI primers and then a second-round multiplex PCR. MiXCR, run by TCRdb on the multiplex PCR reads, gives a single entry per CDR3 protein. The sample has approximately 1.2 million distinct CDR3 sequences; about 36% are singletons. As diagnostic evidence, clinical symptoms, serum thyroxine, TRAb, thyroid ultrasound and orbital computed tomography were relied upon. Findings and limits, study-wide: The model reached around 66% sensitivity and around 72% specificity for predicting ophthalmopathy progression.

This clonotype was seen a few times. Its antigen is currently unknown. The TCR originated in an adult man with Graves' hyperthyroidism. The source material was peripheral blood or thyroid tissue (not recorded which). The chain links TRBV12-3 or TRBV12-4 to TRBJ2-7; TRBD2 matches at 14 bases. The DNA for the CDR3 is TGTGCCAGCAGAACCGGGACTAGCGGGAGCGAGCAGTACTTC. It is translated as CASRTGTSGSEQYF.